A selection of T cell receptor beta chains follows, all from one sample in a study of control samples from healthy donors and cancer patients. Profiling relied on immunoSEQ multiplex PCR, and the TCRdb table lists in-frame clones only, not all of them. Here the sample spans 150,000 or so clones, about 93% being singletons. The sample was blood. The receptors were gathered from a man between 50 and 59 years old in good health. Both conserved end residues are part of each CDR3. D genes are given only for firm matches. A row's size may be missing; if present it is once, few, many or a size class.

D gene	V gene	J gene	clone size	CDR3 DNA	CDR3 protein
-	TRBV25-1	TRBJ2-7	-	TGTGCCAGCAGGAGATACTACGAGCAGTACTTC	CASRRYYEQYF
-	TRBV29-1	TRBJ1-1	once	TGCAGCGTTCAGACAGGGAACACTGAAGCTTTCTTT	CSVQTGNTEAFF
-	TRBV19	TRBJ1-6	few	TGTGCCAGTGGTGAGACGAATTCACCCCTCCACTTT	CASGETNSPLHF
-	TRBV15	TRBJ1-4	-	TGTGCCACCAGCAGAGGCTTGTCAACTAATGAAAAACTGTTTTTT	CATSRGLSTNEKLFF
-	TRBV5-6	TRBJ2-1	-	TGTGCCAGCAGCTTAGGGGGGAGCTCCTACAATGAGCAGTTCTTC	CASSLGGSSYNEQFF
-	TRBV28	TRBJ1-5	-	TGTGCCAGCAGTCCCGGCGAGATTTTTAGCAATCAGCCCCAGCATTTT	CASSPGEIFSNQPQHF
TRBD2	TRBV10-2	TRBJ2-1	-	TGCGCCAGCAGAACCGGGACTAGCGGGAAATATGAGCAGTTCTTC	CASRTGTSGKYEQFF
-	TRBV9	TRBJ1-2	-	TGTGCCAGCAGCGTAGAAGAGCGTGGATTAGTTAACTATGGCTACACCTTC	CASSVEERGLVNYGYTF
-	TRBV29-1	TRBJ2-7	once	TGCAGCGTAAAGGACACAACCTACGAGCAGTACTTC	CSVKDTTYEQYF
-	TRBV10-3	TRBJ2-7	-	TGTGCCATCAGTGAGTCCGAACAGAATTACGAGCAGTACTTC	CAISESEQNYEQYF
-	TRBV7-8	TRBJ1-6	-	TGTGCCAGCAGCCTCACCGACGCGGCTCCGTCACCCCTCCACTTT	CASSLTDAAPSPLHF
TRBD2	TRBV12-3/TRBV12-4	TRBJ2-1	-	TGTGCCAGCAGATTTAGCGGGACGAATGAGCAGTTCTTC	CASRFSGTNEQFF
-	TRBV27	TRBJ2-7	-	TGTGCCAGCAGTTTAGGGCAGACCAAATACGAGCAGTACTTC	CASSLGQTKYEQYF
-	TRBV23-1	TRBJ1-1	-	TGCGCCAGCAGTCAATCGAAGGTCCAGGGAAACACTGAAGCTTTCTTT	CASSQSKVQGNTEAFF
-	TRBV6-1	TRBJ2-4	-	TGTGCCAGCAGTGAAGGCCCGTCAGCCAAAAACATTCAGTACTTC	CASSEGPSAKNIQYF
-	TRBV19	TRBJ2-1	-	TGTGCCAGTAGTATAGAGAGACAGCGTGAGCAGTTCTTC	CASSIERQREQFF
-	TRBV18	TRBJ2-7	-	TGTGCCAGCTCACCCTGGACAGCCCGAACTGTCTACGAGCAGTACTTC	CASSPWTARTVYEQYF
-	TRBV28	TRBJ1-3	-	TGTGCCAGCAGTTTAGGGGGGGAGAACACCATATATTTT	CASSLGGENTIYF
-	TRBV19	TRBJ2-2	-	TGTGCCAGTAGTATGGGGGGTGGAGCCACCGGGGAGCTGTTTTTT	CASSMGGGATGELFF
TRBD2	TRBV6-5	TRBJ2-3	-	TGTGCCAGCAAAAGAGCGGGAGGGCCTACAGATACGCAGTATTTT	CASKRAGGPTDTQYF
-	TRBV28	TRBJ2-7	-	TGTGCCAGCGGGGGGGCCCAGCCCTACGAGCAGTACTTC	CASGGAQPYEQYF
-	TRBV7-2	TRBJ2-7	-	TGTGCCAGCAGCTTAGGAGGGGGAGGCCCCTACGAGCAGTACTTC	CASSLGGGGPYEQYF
-	TRBV15	TRBJ2-2	-	TGTGCCACCAGCAGGCGCCGGGACATCCGCGGGGAGCTGTTTTTT	CATSRRRDIRGELFF
TRBD2	TRBV27	TRBJ2-2	once	TGTGCCAGCAGTCCGCGGACTAGCGGGTCCAACACCGGGGAGCTGTTTTTT	CASSPRTSGSNTGELFF
-	TRBV5-1	TRBJ2-7	once	TGCGCCAGCAGCTTGACTGGTACCTACGAGCAGTACTTC	CASSLTGTYEQYF
TRBD1	TRBV5-1	TRBJ2-7	-	TGCGCCAGCAGCAAAAACAGGGGCTCCTACGAGCAGTACTTC	CASSKNRGSYEQYF
-	TRBV28	TRBJ1-2	-	TGTGCCAGCACGGCGGCTGCACATGGCTACACCTTC	CASTAAAHGYTF
-	TRBV3-1/TRBV3-2	TRBJ1-3	-	TGTGCCAGCAGCCAGAGGTCTGGAAACACCATATATTTT	CASSQRSGNTIYF